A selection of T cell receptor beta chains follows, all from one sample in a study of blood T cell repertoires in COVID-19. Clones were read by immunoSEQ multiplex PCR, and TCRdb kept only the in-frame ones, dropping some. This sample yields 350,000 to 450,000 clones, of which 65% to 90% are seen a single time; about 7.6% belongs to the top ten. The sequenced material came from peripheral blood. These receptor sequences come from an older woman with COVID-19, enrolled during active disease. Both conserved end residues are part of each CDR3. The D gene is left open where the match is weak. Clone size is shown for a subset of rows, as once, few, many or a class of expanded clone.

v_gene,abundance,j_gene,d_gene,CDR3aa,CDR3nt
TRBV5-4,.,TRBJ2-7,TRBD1,CASSSKTGGGYEQYF,TGTGCCAGCAGCTCCAAGACAGGGGGAGGTTACGAGCAGTACTTC
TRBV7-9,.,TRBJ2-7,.,CASSLGGLLLMYEQYF,TGTGCCAGCAGCTTAGGGGGGCTGCTATTAATGTACGAGCAGTACTTC
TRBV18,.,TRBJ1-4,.,CASSQNPGQPNEKLFF,TGTGCCAGCTCCCAAAATCCGGGACAACCTAATGAAAAACTGTTTTTT
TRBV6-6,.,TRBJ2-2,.,CASSYRAGELFF,TGTGCCAGCAGTTACCGTGCGGGGGAGCTGTTTTTT
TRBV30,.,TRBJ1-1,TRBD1,CAVITGGTEAFF,TGTGCCGTAATCACAGGGGGTACTGAAGCTTTCTTT
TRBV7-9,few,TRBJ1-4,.,CASSPGWNNEKLFF,TGTGCCAGCAGCCCCGGGTGGAATAATGAAAAACTGTTTTTT
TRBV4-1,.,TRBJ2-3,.,CASSQDGGALGTDTQYF,TGCGCCAGCAGCCAAGACGGAGGGGCGCTTGGCACAGATACGCAGTATTTT
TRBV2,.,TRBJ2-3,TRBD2,CASSLGLAERTDTQYF,TGTGCCAGCAGTTTGGGACTAGCGGAACGCACAGATACGCAGTATTTT
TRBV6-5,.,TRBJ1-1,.,CATSRVLDTEAFF,TGTGCCACCTCCAGGGTGTTGGACACTGAAGCTTTCTTT
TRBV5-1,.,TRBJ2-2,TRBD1,CASKSTGGGGELFF,TGCGCCAGCAAGTCTACAGGGGGCGGCGGGGAGCTGTTTTTT
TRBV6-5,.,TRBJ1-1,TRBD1,CASSYRTGTKNSEAFF,TGTGCCAGCAGTTACCGGACAGGCACGAAAAACTCCGAAGCTTTCTTT
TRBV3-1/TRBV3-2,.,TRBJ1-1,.,CASSQDRTPMNTEAFF,TGTGCCAGCAGCCAAGACCGGACACCTATGAACACTGAAGCTTTCTTT
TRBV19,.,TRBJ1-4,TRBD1,CASTRTGNNEKLFF,TGTGCCAGTACCAGGACAGGGAATAATGAAAAACTGTTTTTT
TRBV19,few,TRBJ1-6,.,CASSIQGNSPLHF,TGTGCCAGTAGTATACAGGGGAATTCACCCCTCCACTTT
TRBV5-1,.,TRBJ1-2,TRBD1,CASSLGTGAYGYTF,TGCGCCAGCAGCTTGGGCACAGGGGCCTATGGCTACACCTTC
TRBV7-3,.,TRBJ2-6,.,CASSLQGTGANVLTF,TGTGCCAGCAGCTTGCAGGGTACTGGGGCCAACGTCCTGACTTTC
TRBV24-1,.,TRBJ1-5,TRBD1,CATSAGGYQPQHF,TGTGCCACCTCTGCAGGGGGATATCAGCCCCAGCATTTT
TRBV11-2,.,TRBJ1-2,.,CASSLDEGHLYGYTF,TGTGCCAGCAGCTTAGACGAAGGACACTTATATGGCTACACCTTC
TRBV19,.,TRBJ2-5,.,CASMARAGWLETQYF,TGTGCCAGCATGGCTCGGGCAGGGTGGTTAGAGACCCAGTACTTC
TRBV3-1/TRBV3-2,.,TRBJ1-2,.,CASSQDRVFGYTF,TGTGCCAGCAGCCAAGACAGGGTATTCGGCTACACCTTC
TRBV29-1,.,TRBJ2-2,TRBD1,CSISTGDTGELFF,TGCAGCATTTCGACAGGGGACACCGGGGAGCTGTTTTTT
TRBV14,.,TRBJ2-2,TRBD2,CASSPRLAGGAGELFF,TGTGCCAGCAGCCCACGACTAGCTGGAGGGGCCGGGGAGCTGTTTTTT
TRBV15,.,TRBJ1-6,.,CATSRGGQHLESPLHF,TGTGCCACCAGCAGAGGAGGACAGCACTTGGAATCACCCCTCCACTTT
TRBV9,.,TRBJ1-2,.,CASSVAAVVARNYGYTF,TGTGCCAGCAGCGTAGCCGCAGTGGTAGCGCGTAACTATGGCTACACCTTC
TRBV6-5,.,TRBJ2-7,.,CASLLGAGEEQYF,TGTGCCAGCCTACTTGGGGCCGGCGAAGAGCAGTACTTC
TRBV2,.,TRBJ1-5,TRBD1,CASSEARGQPVPYSNQPQHF,TGTGCCAGCAGTGAAGCCAGGGGACAGCCGGTTCCTTATAGCAATCAGCCCCAGCATTTT
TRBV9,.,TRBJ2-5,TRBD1,CASSTPTGDRETQYF,TGTGCCAGCAGCACCCCGACAGGGGATAGGGAGACCCAGTACTTC
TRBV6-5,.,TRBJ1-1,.,CASRATGNTEAFF,TGTGCCAGCAGGGCGACAGGTAACACTGAAGCTTTCTTT